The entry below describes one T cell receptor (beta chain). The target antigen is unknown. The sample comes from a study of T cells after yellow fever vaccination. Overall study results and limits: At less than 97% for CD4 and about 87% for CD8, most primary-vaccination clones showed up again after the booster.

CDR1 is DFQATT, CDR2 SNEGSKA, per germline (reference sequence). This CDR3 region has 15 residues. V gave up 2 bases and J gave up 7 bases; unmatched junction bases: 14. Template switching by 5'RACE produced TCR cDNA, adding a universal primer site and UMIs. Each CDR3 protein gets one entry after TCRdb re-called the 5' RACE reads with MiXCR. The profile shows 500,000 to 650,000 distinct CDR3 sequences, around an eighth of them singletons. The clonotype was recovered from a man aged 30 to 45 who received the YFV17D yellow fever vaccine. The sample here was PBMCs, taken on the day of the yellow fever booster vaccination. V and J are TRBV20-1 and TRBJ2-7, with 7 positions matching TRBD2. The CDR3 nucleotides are TGCAGTGCTAGACCCGTTAGCCAGGGACTACGGGAGCAGTACTTC. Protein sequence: CSARPVSQGLREQYF.